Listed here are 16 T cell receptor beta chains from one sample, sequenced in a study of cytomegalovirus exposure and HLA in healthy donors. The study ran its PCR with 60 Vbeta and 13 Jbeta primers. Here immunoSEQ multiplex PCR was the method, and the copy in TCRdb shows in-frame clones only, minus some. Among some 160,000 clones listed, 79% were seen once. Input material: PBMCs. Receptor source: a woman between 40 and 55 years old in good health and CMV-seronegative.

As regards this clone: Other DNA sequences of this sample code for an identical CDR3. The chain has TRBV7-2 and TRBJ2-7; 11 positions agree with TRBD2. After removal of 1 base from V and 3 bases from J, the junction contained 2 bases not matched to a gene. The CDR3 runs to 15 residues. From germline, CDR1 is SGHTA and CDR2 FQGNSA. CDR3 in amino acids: CASSLGTSGSYEQYF. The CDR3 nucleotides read TGTGCCAGCAGCTTAGGTACTAGCGGGAGCTACGAGCAGTACTTC.

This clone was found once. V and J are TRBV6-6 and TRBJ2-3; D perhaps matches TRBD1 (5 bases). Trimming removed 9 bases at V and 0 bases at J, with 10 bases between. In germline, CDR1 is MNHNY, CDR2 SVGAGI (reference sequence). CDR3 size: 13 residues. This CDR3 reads CASTKGSTDTQYF. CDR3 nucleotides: TGTGCCAGTACGAAGGGGAGCACAGATACGCAGTATTTT.

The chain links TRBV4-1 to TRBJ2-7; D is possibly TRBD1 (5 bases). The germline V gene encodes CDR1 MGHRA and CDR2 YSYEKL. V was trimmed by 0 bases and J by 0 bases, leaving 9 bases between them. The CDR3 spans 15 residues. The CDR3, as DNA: TGCGCCAGCAGCCAAGAAGGGGCGGACTCCTACGAGCAGTACTTC. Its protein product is CASSQEGADSYEQYF.

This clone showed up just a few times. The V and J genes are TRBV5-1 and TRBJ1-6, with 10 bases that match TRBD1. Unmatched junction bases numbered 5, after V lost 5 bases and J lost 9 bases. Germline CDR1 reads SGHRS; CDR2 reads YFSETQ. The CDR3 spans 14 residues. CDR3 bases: TGCGCCAGCAGGGGGACAGGGGTAGGTTCACCCCTCCACTTT. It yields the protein CASRGTGVGSPLHF.

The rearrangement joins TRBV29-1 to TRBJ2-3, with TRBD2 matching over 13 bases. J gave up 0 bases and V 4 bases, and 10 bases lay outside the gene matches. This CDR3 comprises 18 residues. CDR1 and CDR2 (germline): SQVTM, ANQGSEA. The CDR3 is CSVARGTSGKTSTDTQYF. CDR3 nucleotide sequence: TGCAGCGTTGCCCGAGGGACTAGCGGGAAGACTAGCACAGATACGCAGTATTTT.

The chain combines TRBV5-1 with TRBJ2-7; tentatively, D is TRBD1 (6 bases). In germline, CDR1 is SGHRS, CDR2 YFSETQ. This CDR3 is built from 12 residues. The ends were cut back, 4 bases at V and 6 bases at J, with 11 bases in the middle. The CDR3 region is CASSVGTPEQYF. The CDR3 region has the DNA TGCGCCAGCAGCGTCGGGACACCCGAGCAGTACTTC.

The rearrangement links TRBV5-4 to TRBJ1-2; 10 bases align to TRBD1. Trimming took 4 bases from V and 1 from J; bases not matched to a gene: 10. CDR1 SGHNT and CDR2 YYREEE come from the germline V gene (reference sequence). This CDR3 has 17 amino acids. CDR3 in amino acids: CASSTDRGRKVNYGYTF. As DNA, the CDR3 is TGTGCCAGCAGCACCGACAGGGGGCGCAAAGTTAACTATGGCTACACCTTC.

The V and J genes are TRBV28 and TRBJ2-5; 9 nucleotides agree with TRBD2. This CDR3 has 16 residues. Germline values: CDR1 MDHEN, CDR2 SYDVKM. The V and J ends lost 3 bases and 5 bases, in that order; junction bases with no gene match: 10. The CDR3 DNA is TGTGCCAGCAGTTTGCTAGCGGGAAGGGGTAGGGAGACCCAGTACTTC. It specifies CASSLLAGRGRETQYF.

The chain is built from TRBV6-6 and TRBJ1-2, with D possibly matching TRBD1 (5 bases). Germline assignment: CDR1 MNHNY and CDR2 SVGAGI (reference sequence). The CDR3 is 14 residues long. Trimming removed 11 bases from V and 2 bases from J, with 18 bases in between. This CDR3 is CAGRYGGANYGYTF. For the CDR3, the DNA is TGTGCCGGTCGCTACGGGGGTGCCAACTATGGCTACACCTTC.

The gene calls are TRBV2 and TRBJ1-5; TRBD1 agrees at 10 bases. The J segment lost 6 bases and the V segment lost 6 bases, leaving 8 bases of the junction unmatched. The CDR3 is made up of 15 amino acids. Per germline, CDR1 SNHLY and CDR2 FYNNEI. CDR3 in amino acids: CASRRGTGASQPQHF. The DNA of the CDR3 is TGTGCCAGCAGGCGGGGGACAGGGGCTAGTCAGCCCCAGCATTTT. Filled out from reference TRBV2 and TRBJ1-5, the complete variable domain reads EPEVTQTPSHQVTQMGQEVILRCVPISNHLYFYWYRQILGQKVEFLVSFYNNEISEKSEIFDDQFSVERPDGSNFTLKIRSTKLEDSAMYFCASRRGTGASQPQHFGDGTRLSIL.

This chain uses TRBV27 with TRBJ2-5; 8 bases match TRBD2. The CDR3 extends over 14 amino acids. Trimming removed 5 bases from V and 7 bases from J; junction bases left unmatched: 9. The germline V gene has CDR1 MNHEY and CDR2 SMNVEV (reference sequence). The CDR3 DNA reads TGTGCCAGCAGTACAACCGGGACTAGTGGGACCCAGTACTTC. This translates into CASSTTGTSGTQYF.

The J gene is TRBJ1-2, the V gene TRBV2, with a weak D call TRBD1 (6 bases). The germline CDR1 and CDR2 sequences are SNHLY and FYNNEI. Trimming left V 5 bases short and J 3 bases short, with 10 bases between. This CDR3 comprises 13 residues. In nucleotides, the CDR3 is TGTGCCAGCAGTCGGGACACCGACTATGGCTACACCTTC. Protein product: CASSRDTDYGYTF.

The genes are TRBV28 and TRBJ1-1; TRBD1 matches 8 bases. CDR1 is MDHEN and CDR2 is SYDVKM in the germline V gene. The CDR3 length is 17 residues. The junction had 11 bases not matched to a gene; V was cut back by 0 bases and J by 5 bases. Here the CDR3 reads CASSLWGTTGGWTEAFF. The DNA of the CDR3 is TGTGCCAGCAGTTTATGGGGCACAACAGGGGGTTGGACTGAAGCTTTCTTT.

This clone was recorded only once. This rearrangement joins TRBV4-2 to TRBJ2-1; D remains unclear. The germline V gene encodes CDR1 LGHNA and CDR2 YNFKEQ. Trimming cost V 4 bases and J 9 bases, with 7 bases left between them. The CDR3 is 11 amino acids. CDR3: CASSPSTEQFF. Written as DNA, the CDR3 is TGTGCCAGCAGCCCGAGCACTGAGCAGTTCTTC.

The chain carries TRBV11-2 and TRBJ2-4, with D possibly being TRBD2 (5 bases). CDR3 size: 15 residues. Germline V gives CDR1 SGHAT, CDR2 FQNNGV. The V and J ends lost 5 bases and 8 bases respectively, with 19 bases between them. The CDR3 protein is CASSPNFTPRDIQYF. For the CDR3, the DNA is TGTGCCAGCAGCCCGAACTTTACCCCGCGGGACATTCAGTACTTC.

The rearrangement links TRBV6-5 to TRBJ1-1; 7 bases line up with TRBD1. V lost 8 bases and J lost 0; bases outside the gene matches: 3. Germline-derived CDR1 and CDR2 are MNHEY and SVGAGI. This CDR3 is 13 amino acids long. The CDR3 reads CASWGQMNTEAFF. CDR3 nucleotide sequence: TGTGCCAGCTGGGGACAGATGAACACTGAAGCTTTCTTT.